These 7 T cell receptor beta chains share one sample of origin, sequenced in a study of regulatory T cells in long-lasting Graves disease. Time point given: newly diagnosed GD, antithyroid drugs for less than 3 months. RNA from PBMCs was the source of the TCR library. Both iRepertoire HTBI primers and Arm-PCR of CDR3 regions were used to build the TCR beta libraries. TCRdb reprocessed the multiplex PCR reads via MiXCR and lists one record per CDR3 protein. The table lists roughly 560,000 distinct CDR3 sequences, about 16% of them singletons, with roughly 25% in the top ten. The same sample was also studied in work on T cells in Graves' hyperthyroidism and ophthalmopathy.

Sequenced here: peripheral blood mononuclear cells (PBMCs), sampled at new diagnosis, from a patient treated with antithyroid drugs. Every receptor here comes from a woman between 40 and 65 years old with Graves disease.

This clonotype has at least ten counts. The CDR3 is CASSGGGNYEQYF. DNA of the CDR3: TGTGCCAGCAGTGGTGGGGGTAATTACGAGCAGTACTTC. The chain is built from TRBV2 and TRBJ2-7; D is tentatively TRBD1 or TRBD2 (5 bases each). This CDR3 is 13 amino acids long. Germline V gene sequence: CDR1 SNHLY, CDR2 FYNNEI. V lost 4 bases and J 4 bases, leaving 11 bases between the germline ends.

This clonotype has just a few counts. CDR3 sequence: CASSARDTYGYTF. The CDR3 bases are TGTGCCAGCAGTGCTCGGGACACCTATGGCTACACCTTC. The chain couples TRBV25-1 to TRBJ1-2; TRBD1 is a possible D gene (6 bases). Trimming took off 4 bases at V and 4 bases at J, with 10 bases between the two ends. This CDR3 has 13 amino acids. CDR1 and CDR2 (germline): MGHDK, SYGVNS.

This clonotype was found a few times. The chain employs TRBV2 and TRBJ2-2, with D possibly being TRBD1 or TRBD2 (5 bases each). V shed 3 bases and J shed 4 bases, with 15 bases lying between them. Germline V gene data show CDR1 as SNHLY and CDR2 as FYNNEI. The CDR3 is 16 amino acids. The CDR3 here is CASSDMGWGTTGELFF. Here the CDR3 DNA reads TGTGCCAGCAGTGACATGGGTTGGGGGACCACCGGGGAGCTGTTTTTT.

Note on this clonotype: A single base separates this from a much larger clone, so it may be a read error. The V and J genes are TRBV24-1 and TRBJ1-2; D ambiguous. Trimming took off 5 bases at V and 5 bases at J, with 5 bases between the two ends. The CDR3 spans 11 residues. Per germline, CDR1 KGHDR and CDR2 SFDVKD. The CDR3 region is CATSGPYGYTF. CDR3 nucleotides: TGTGCCACCAGTGGCCCGTATGGCTACACCTTC.

Only a few counts were recorded for this clonotype. This chain links TRBV6-1 with TRBJ1-5, with a possible D match to TRBD1 (6 bases). The CDR3 covers 13 residues. V dropped 8 bases and J dropped 9 bases, with 17 bases sitting between them. Per germline, CDR1 MNHNS and CDR2 SASEGT. The CDR3 loop reads CASGQGFFMPQHF. The CDR3 nucleotides read TGTGCCAGCGGGCAGGGGTTTTTCATGCCCCAGCATTTT.

Ten or more counts support this clonotype. The rearrangement links TRBV20-1 to TRBJ1-1; D perhaps matches TRBD1 (5 bases). The CDR3 totals 11 residues. The germline gives CDR1 DFQATT, CDR2 SNEGSKA (reference sequence). CDR3 sequence reads: CGGLLNTEAFF. DNA for the CDR3: TGCGGGGGACTGCTGAACACTGAAGCTTTCTTT.

This clonotype came up many times. This CDR3 reads CASSLGSGYGYTF. The CDR3 region has the DNA TGTGCCAGCAGCTTAGGATCTGGGTATGGCTACACCTTC. This chain connects TRBV11-3 to TRBJ1-2; D is ambiguous. In germline, CDR1 is SGHNT, CDR2 YENEEA. The ends were cut back, 1 base at V and 5 bases at J, with 8 bases in the middle. This CDR3 spans 13 amino acids.